This T cell receptor (beta chain) emerged from a study of glioma-infiltrating T cells. Study information: Samples included WHO grade II oligodendrogliomas or astrocytomas and initial-diagnosis grade IV glioblastomas.

Using RNA template, CDR3s of TCR alpha and beta were amplified with iRepertoire arm-PCR. One-step reverse transcription and amplification started from roughly 100-400 ng of tissue mRNA or PBMC total RNA. MiXCR was run by TCRdb on the multiplex PCR reads, yielding one entry per CDR3 protein. This sample has 300,000 to 450,000 distinct CDR3 sequences, with about 40% found just once. The CDR3 contains 17 residues. V was cut by 4 bases and J by 1 base, with 18 bases left in between. From germline, CDR1 is SGHNT and CDR2 YYREEE (reference sequence). The receptor was derived from a human donor with low-grade glioma or glioblastoma, undergoing nonglioma brain surgery, or in good health (not recorded which). The sample consisted of glioma tissue, nonneoplastic brain tissue, or PBMCs (not recorded which). The chain joins TRBV5-4 to TRBJ2-1; D is unresolved. The CDR3 DNA follows: TGTGCCAGCAGCCCACGCCGCCGGACGGGTTCCTACAATGAGCAGTTCTTC. This encodes CASSPRRRTGSYNEQFF.